The 21 T cell receptor beta chains listed next were all sequenced from one sample in a study of cytomegalovirus exposure and HLA in healthy donors. Use of 60 Vbeta and 13 Jbeta primers characterized the PCR. Produced via immunoSEQ multiplex PCR; TCRdb's table is partial and in-frame only. The table records about 120,000 clones, approximately 75% of them present only once. Sequencing used PBMCs. Receptors originate from a man aged 40-49 years in good health and CMV-seronegative.

The rearrangement links TRBV9 to TRBJ2-5; the D is unclear. From germline, CDR1 is SGDLS and CDR2 YYNGEE. V dropped 6 bases and J dropped 0 bases, with 6 bases sitting between them. This CDR3 region has 12 residues. The CDR3 sequence: CASNRDQETQYF. The CDR3 DNA sequence: TGTGCCAGCAACCGGGACCAAGAGACCCAGTACTTC.

The genes are TRBV7-8 and TRBJ2-1, with D uncertain. Trimming removed 5 bases at V and 8 bases at J, with 13 bases between. The germline CDR1 and CDR2 sequences are SGHVS and FQNEAQ. The CDR3 totals 13 residues. The CDR3 protein is CASSTDWMDEQFF. Here the CDR3 DNA reads TGTGCCAGCAGCACCGACTGGATGGATGAGCAGTTCTTC.

J is TRBJ2-7 and V is TRBV27; tentatively, D is TRBD1 (5 bases). CDR1 and CDR2 from the germline V gene are MNHEY and SMNVEV (reference sequence). The CDR3 is 15 residues long. Trimming stripped 3 bases from V and 4 bases from J, with 16 bases between. The chain's CDR3 is CASSFGRVAPYEQYF. The CDR3 bases are TGTGCCAGCAGTTTCGGCAGGGTAGCCCCATACGAGCAGTACTTC.

J is TRBJ2-7 and V is TRBV27; a weak D match, TRBD2 (5 bases). Germline-derived CDR1 and CDR2 are MNHEY and SMNVEV (reference sequence). V lost 5 bases and J lost 3, with 11 bases in between. The CDR3 extends over 13 amino acids. CDR3: CASSPRLSYEQYF. CDR3 nucleotides: TGTGCCAGCAGTCCTCGACTAAGCTACGAGCAGTACTTC.

The gene calls are TRBV11-2 and TRBJ2-5, with TRBD2 matching 8 bases. The junction had 14 bases not matched to a gene; V was cut back by 0 bases and J by 5 bases. Germline V gene lookup returns CDR1 SGHAT and CDR2 FQNNGV. The CDR3 is made up of 18 amino acids. The CDR3 loop reads CASSLDWSTSGARETQYF. The CDR3 nucleotides read TGTGCCAGCAGCTTAGATTGGAGTACTAGCGGCGCTCGGGAGACCCAGTACTTC.

This clone appeared a single time. The chain has TRBV7-9 and TRBJ1-2, with TRBD1 as a possible D gene (6 bases). Trimming cost V 5 bases and J 7 bases, with 17 bases left between them. Germline assignment: CDR1 SEHNR and CDR2 FQNEAQ (reference sequence). The CDR3 totals 14 residues. Here the CDR3 reads CASSPDTGSGGYTF. CDR3 nucleotides: TGTGCCAGCAGCCCAGACACAGGGTCAGGTGGCTACACCTTC.

This sequence joins TRBV7-2 and TRBJ1-1, with D uncertain. This CDR3 comprises 14 residues. The germline V and J ends were trimmed by 6 bases and 3 bases, with 14 bases remaining between them. The germline CDR1 and CDR2 sequences are SGHTA and FQGNSA. CDR3 nucleotides: TGTGCCAGCAGGCTCGTTTTCGGGTACACTGAAGCTTTCTTT. Amino acid sequence: CASRLVFGYTEAFF.

This clone has just a few counts. The same CDR3 can be traced to other DNA sequences in this sample. V usage is TRBV7-2 and J usage is TRBJ1-1; tentative D call: TRBD1 (5 bases). This CDR3 has 14 amino acids. V dropped 1 base and J dropped 3 bases, with 9 bases sitting between them. Germline V gene data show CDR1 as SGHTA and CDR2 as FQGNSA. Here the CDR3 reads CASSLVAGDTEAFF. CDR3 in DNA: TGTGCCAGCAGCTTAGTAGCGGGGGACACTGAAGCTTTCTTT.

This clone was picked up a small number of times. Written as DNA, the CDR3 is TGCAGGGGACATAATGAAGCTTTCTTT. It encodes CRGHNEAFF. The J gene is TRBJ1-1, the V gene TRBV20-1; TRBD1 might be the D (6 bases). This CDR3 is built from 9 residues. Germline CDR1 is DFQATT and CDR2 is SNEGSKA (reference sequence).

In its sample, this clone was seen a few times. The chain uses TRBV28 and TRBJ2-3; 9 nucleotides agree with TRBD1. The germline V gene has CDR1 MDHEN and CDR2 SYDVKM. The V and J ends lost 5 bases and 4 bases, in that order; junction bases with no gene match: 10. CDR3 length equals 16 residues. CDR3 in DNA: TGTGCCAGCAGTCCCCTGGGGACAGGGTTCGCAGATACGCAGTATTTT. Translation gives CASSPLGTGFADTQYF. The full variable domain, with the rest looked up from reference TRBV28 and TRBJ2-3, is DVKVTQSSRYLVKRTGEKVFLECVQDMDHENMFWYRQDPGLGLRLIYFSYDVKMKEKGDIPEGYSVSREKKERFSLILESASTNQTSMYLCASSPLGTGFADTQYFGPGTRLTVL.

This chain connects TRBV18 to TRBJ2-2, with 12 positions matching TRBD2. V shed 1 base and J 0 bases; nucleotides not matched to a gene: 3. CDR1 and CDR2 (germline): KGHSH, LQKENI. CDR3 length equals 18 residues. The CDR3 reads CASSPQLAGGANTGELFF. Written as DNA, the CDR3 is TGTGCCAGCTCACCACAACTAGCGGGGGGCGCGAACACCGGGGAGCTGTTTTTT. The variable domain in full, with the rest retrieved from reference TRBV18 and TRBJ2-2, is NAGVMQNPRHLVRRRGQEARLRCSPMKGHSHVYWYRQLPEEGLKFMVYLQKENIIDESGMPKERFSAEFPKEGPSILRIQQVVRGDSAAYFCASSPQLAGGANTGELFFGEGSRLTVL.

V usage is TRBV7-9 and J usage is TRBJ2-7; TRBD1 aligns across 10 bases. Germline lookup yields CDR1 SEHNR and CDR2 FQNEAQ (reference sequence). V gave up 6 bases and J gave up 4 bases; unmatched junction bases: 6. The CDR3 extends over 14 amino acids. The CDR3 DNA sequence: TGTGCCAGCAGTGGGGACAGGGGTTTATACGAGCAGTACTTC. Translating it yields CASSGDRGLYEQYF.

The CDR3 DNA sequence: TGTGCCAGCTCACCTCCCGGGACACGACTTTACGAGCAGTACTTC. The encoded protein is CASSPPGTRLYEQYF. The chain uses TRBV18 and TRBJ2-7; TRBD1 might be the D (6 bases). The V end lost 3 bases, the J end lost 4 bases, and 16 bases lay between the germline ends. Germline values: CDR1 KGHSH, CDR2 LQKENI. The CDR3 extends over 15 amino acids.

This clone was counted once. The chain is built from TRBV5-5 and TRBJ2-3; 9 bases match TRBD1. Germline CDR1 is SGHKS and CDR2 is YYEKEE (reference sequence). The CDR3 covers 15 residues. Trimming took 4 bases from V and 3 from J; bases not matched to a gene: 6. CDR3 DNA: TGTGCCAGCAGCGTTGGACAGGGGTGGACAGATACGCAGTATTTT. This codes for CASSVGQGWTDTQYF.

This rearrangement joins TRBV7-6 to TRBJ2-7; 9 bases fit TRBD1. V lost 4 bases to trimming and J lost 4 bases; unmatched junction nucleotides: 11. This CDR3 contains 16 residues. Per germline, CDR1 SGHVS and CDR2 FNYEAQ. The CDR3 sequence: CASSSKPGQGLYEQYF. CDR3 bases: TGTGCCAGCAGCTCTAAACCGGGACAGGGATTGTACGAGCAGTACTTC.

The chain couples TRBV5-4 to TRBJ2-7, with D unresolved. Per the germline V gene, CDR1 is SGHNT and CDR2 is YYREEE (reference sequence). V was cut by 0 bases and J by 4 bases, with 14 bases left in between. The CDR3 totals 15 residues. CDR3 DNA sequence: TGTGCCAGCAGCTTGGGAGGCCCCGACCCGTACGAGCAGTACTTC. This translates into CASSLGGPDPYEQYF.

The rearrangement links TRBV27 to TRBJ2-1; weak D call: TRBD1 (6 bases). CDR1 is MNHEY, CDR2 SMNVEV, per germline (reference sequence). Trimming took 5 bases from V and 7 from J, leaving 9 bases between them. This CDR3 region has 12 residues. The CDR3 nucleotides are TGTGCCAGCAGTCGGACAGCAAATGAGCAGTTCTTC. Residues: CASSRTANEQFF.

The CDR3 is CASWGQGANYGYTF. The DNA of the CDR3 is TGTGCCAGCTGGGGACAGGGCGCAAACTATGGCTACACCTTC. This chain links TRBV28 with TRBJ1-2; TRBD1 aligns across 9 bases. The CDR3 consists of 14 residues. V gave up 8 bases and J gave up 2 bases; unmatched junction bases: 6. Germline values: CDR1 MDHEN, CDR2 SYDVKM.

The V gene is TRBV6-5, the J gene TRBJ1-6, with D maybe TRBD1 (6 bases). The CDR3 covers 14 residues. Trimming removed 5 bases at V and 8 bases at J, with 13 bases between. Germline CDR1 is MNHEY and CDR2 is SVGAGI. CDR3 DNA sequence: TGTGCCAGCAGTCTTACAGGGAATCATTCACCCCTCCACTTT. Its translation: CASSLTGNHSPLHF.

The rearrangement links TRBV6-1 to TRBJ2-6; D is unclear. The CDR3 extends over 15 amino acids. CDR1 and CDR2 (germline): MNHNS, SASEGT. Trimming took off 3 bases at V and 0 bases at J, with 6 bases between the two ends. CDR3 sequence: CASSERNSGANVLTF. CDR3 DNA: TGTGCCAGCAGTGAGAGGAACTCTGGGGCCAACGTCCTGACTTTC.

This clone appeared a single time. The junction shows a germline mismatch at one end, possibly a read error. The V and J genes are TRBV7-7 and TRBJ2-1; 11 nucleotides align to TRBD2. Germline CDR1 and CDR2: SSHAT and FNYEAQ (reference sequence). The CDR3 totals 14 residues. The CDR3 DNA follows: TGTGCTAGCAGCTTAGATAGCGGGAGGGGTGAGCAGTTCTTC. It translates to CASSLDSGRGEQFF.